The 32 T cell receptor beta chains given below trace back to one sample, sequenced in a study of naive and memory T cell subsets. The beta constant-region primer was an equimolar mix of two oligonucleotides covering TRBC1 and TRBC2. The ligated cDNA underwent four PCR rounds using SP2 and nested alpha and beta constant-region primers. TCRdb used MiXCR to reprocess the UMI-ligation and nested PCR reads, holding one entry per CDR3 protein. The sample carries around 29,000 distinct CDR3 sequences, less than 20% recorded once. The specimen was effector memory CD4+ T cells from blood. The sample's subset: effector memory, CD45RA- CD27-. The receptors derive from a human donor in good health.

This clonotype turned up a few times. An end of the junction differs from the germline gene, which may be a read error. The rearrangement links TRBV20-1 to TRBJ2-3; no reliable D call. Germline V gives CDR1 DFQATT, CDR2 SNEGSKA (reference sequence). The CDR3 covers 13 residues. CDR3 region: CGARLDNTDTQYF. The CDR3 DNA is TGCGGTGCTAGACTGGATAATACAGATACGCAGTATTTT.

The J gene is TRBJ1-5, the V gene TRBV7-9; 10 nucleotides match TRBD1. This CDR3 comprises 15 residues. Trimming removed 3 bases from V and 4 bases from J; junction bases left unmatched: 3. CDR1 is SEHNR and CDR2 is FQNEAQ in the germline V gene (reference sequence). In nucleotides, the CDR3 is TGTGCCAGCAGCTTGGGACAGGGGTGGAATCAGCCCCAGCATTTT. The encoded protein is CASSLGQGWNQPQHF.

The chain couples TRBV20-1 to TRBJ1-3, with TRBD1 matching 7 bases. The CDR3 covers 14 residues. Germline V gene lookup returns CDR1 DFQATT and CDR2 SNEGSKA (reference sequence). V lost 3 bases and J lost 0; bases outside the gene matches: 2. CDR3 bases: TGCAGTGCTAGTCCAGGGGGCTCTGGAAACACCATATATTTT. It yields the protein CSASPGGSGNTIYF.

This chain joins TRBV20-1 and TRBJ2-1, with 9 bases aligning to TRBD2. V gave up 2 bases and J gave up 9 bases; unmatched junction bases: 11. CDR3 length: 15 amino acids. Germline V gene lookup returns CDR1 DFQATT and CDR2 SNEGSKA (reference sequence). The CDR3 DNA is TGCAGTGCTAGACTTCATAGCGGGAGCGGTGGTGAGCAGTTCTTC. This translates into CSARLHSGSGGEQFF.

This clonotype was seen ten or more times. The V and J genes are TRBV6-6 and TRBJ2-7; D uncertain. Germline CDR1 is MNHNY and CDR2 is SVGAGI (reference sequence). Trimming cost V 6 bases and J 7 bases, with 10 bases left between them. The CDR3 consists of 11 residues. CDR3 region: CASSPLQEQYF. The DNA for the CDR3 is TGTGCCAGCAGCCCACTTCAGGAGCAGTACTTC.

Note on this clonotype: No DNA is shown, since the ends of the CDR3 on it are uncertain; the CDR3 is the one TCRdb lists. The rearrangement joins TRBV29-1 to TRBJ1-5. The CDR3 sequence runs 12 residues, both termini included. The germline V gene has CDR1 SQVTM and CDR2 ANQGSEA. The CDR3 here is CSVAEGAQPHHF.

This clonotype was seen at least ten times. The chain is built from TRBV3-1 and TRBJ1-3; perhaps TRBD1 as D (5 bases). V was trimmed by 4 bases and J by 3 bases, leaving 10 bases between them. The CDR3 covers 14 residues. The germline V gene has CDR1 LGHDT and CDR2 YNNKEL (reference sequence). CDR3 bases: TGTGCCAGCAGCCCAGGGACCTTTGGAAACACCATATATTTT. The encoded protein is CASSPGTFGNTIYF.

This clonotype has at least ten counts. The genes are TRBV28 and TRBJ1-5; D not certain. V was clipped by 6 bases and J by 0 bases, with 15 bases between them. Per germline, CDR1 MDHEN and CDR2 SYDVKM. The CDR3 spans 16 residues. CDR3 in DNA: TGTGCCAGCAGCCGATCGGGAGTTTATAGCAATCAGCCCCAGCATTTT. Its translation: CASSRSGVYSNQPQHF.

This rearrangement joins TRBV5-6 to TRBJ2-6; 11 bases are shared with TRBD2. Germline V gene sequence: CDR1 SGHDT, CDR2 YYEEEE. Unmatched junction bases numbered 9, after V lost 4 bases and J lost 3 bases. The CDR3 is 18 residues long. The CDR3 region is CASSLPTSGRGGANVLTF. CDR3 DNA sequence: TGTGCCAGCAGCCTCCCCACTAGCGGGAGAGGTGGGGCCAACGTCCTGACTTTC.

This clonotype was seen more than once but under ten times. The chain couples TRBV15 to TRBJ2-1; no firm D call. Trimming pared 1 base from V and 0 bases from J, leaving 16 bases between. In germline, CDR1 is LNHNV, CDR2 YYDKDF (reference sequence). The CDR3 spans 18 residues. In DNA, the CDR3 is TGTGCCACCAGCAGAGGCGGAACAACTGCCAGCTCCTACAATGAGCAGTTCTTC. As protein: CATSRGGTTASSYNEQFF.

This clonotype is deemed medium-sized. The V call is TRBV28, the J call TRBJ2-6; D gene uncertain. Germline V gene data show CDR1 as MDHEN and CDR2 as SYDVKM. CDR3 length: 13 residues. V lost 8 bases, J lost 1 base, and 6 bases lay in between. CDR3 coding DNA: TGTGCCAGCGAGAGGTCTGGGGCCAACGTCCTGACTTTC. This translates into CASERSGANVLTF.

This clonotype was counted many times. The chain recombines TRBV18 with TRBJ1-5; D remains ambiguous. V lost 3 bases to trimming and J lost 2 bases, with 8 bases between them. The germline gives CDR1 KGHSH, CDR2 LQKENI. CDR3 length: 14 amino acids. The CDR3 region has the DNA TGTGCCAGCTCACCGGGGTTAGGCAATCAGCCCCAGCATTTT. Translated, it gives CASSPGLGNQPQHF.

Relative to its sample, this clonotype is large. V is TRBV12-3 or TRBV12-4 and J is TRBJ1-1; D is undetermined. The V gene lost 3 bases and the J gene lost 5 bases, with 13 bases spanning the gap. The CDR3 has 14 amino acids. The CDR3 bases are TGTGCCAGCAGTTTTTGGGAAACGGGGACTGAAGCTTTCTTT. Translated, it gives CASSFWETGTEAFF.

This clonotype turned up a few times. The chain uses TRBV12-3 or TRBV12-4 and TRBJ2-7, with 9 bases that match TRBD1. Unmatched junction bases numbered 13, after V lost 7 bases and J lost 6 bases. The CDR3 contains 15 residues. The chain's CDR3 is CASTGAGQGFGEQYF. CDR3 nucleotides: TGTGCCAGCACAGGTGCGGGACAGGGTTTCGGCGAGCAGTACTTC.

This clonotype was counted a single time. The chain combines TRBV7-3 with TRBJ2-7; D might be TRBD1 (5 bases). Germline values: CDR1 SGHTA, CDR2 FQGTGA. The CDR3 length is 13 residues. V shed 3 bases and J shed 3 bases, with 9 bases lying between them. In DNA form, the CDR3 reads TGTGCCAGCAGCTTGGGGCGGAACTACGAGCAGTACTTC. It encodes CASSLGRNYEQYF.

The V call is TRBV25-1, the J call TRBJ1-6; D is possibly TRBD1 (6 bases). Germline CDR1 MGHDK, CDR2 SYGVNS. V was shortened by 5 bases and J by 9 bases, with 14 bases between the two germline ends. The CDR3 covers 14 residues. This CDR3 is CASSYRTGSSPLHF. The CDR3 nucleotides are TGTGCCAGCAGTTATCGAACAGGGAGTTCACCCCTCCACTTT. Looking up the rest from reference TRBV25-1 and TRBJ1-6 gives the full variable domain: EADIYQTPRYLVIGTGKKITLECSQTMGHDKMYWYQQDPGMELHLIHYSYGVNSTEKGDLSSESTVSRIRTEHFPLTLESARPSHTSQYLCASSYRTGSSPLHFGNGTRLTVT.

This clonotype was counted a single time. The chain employs TRBV5-5 and TRBJ1-4, with D unresolved. The V end lost 0 bases, the J end lost 7 bases, and 10 bases lay between the germline ends. Germline assignment: CDR1 SGHKS and CDR2 YYEKEE (reference sequence). This CDR3 comprises 14 residues. The CDR3 reads CASSLGGYSEKLFF. CDR3 nucleotides: TGTGCCAGCAGCTTGGGAGGGTATAGTGAAAAACTGTTTTTT.

This clonotype was observed at least ten times. The CDR3 protein is CASRIDGRSYNEQFF. In DNA form, the CDR3 reads TGTGCCAGCCGAATAGACGGGAGATCCTACAATGAGCAGTTCTTC. This chain connects TRBV28 to TRBJ2-1; tentative D call: TRBD2 (6 bases). The CDR3 has 15 amino acids. CDR1 MDHEN and CDR2 SYDVKM come from the germline V gene. V shed 8 bases and J shed 1 base, with 15 bases lying between them.

The genes are TRBV6-5 and TRBJ2-1; 11 bases are shared with TRBD2. The CDR3 loop spans 14 amino acids. V dropped 10 bases and J dropped 6; count of bases not matched to a gene: 8. Per the germline V gene, CDR1 is MNHEY and CDR2 is SVGAGI. The CDR3 sequence is CATRLLAGANEQFF. The CDR3 DNA is TGTGCCACCCGGTTACTAGCGGGAGCCAATGAGCAGTTCTTC.

The sample holds many counts of this clonotype. V gene TRBV7-8 combines with J gene TRBJ1-1; D might be TRBD1 (5 bases). V was shortened by 0 bases and J by 2 bases, with 7 bases between the two germline ends. This CDR3 contains 14 residues. Germline CDR1 is SGHVS and CDR2 is FQNEAQ. This CDR3 reads CASSLATVNTEAFF. The CDR3, as DNA: TGTGCCAGCAGCTTAGCGACAGTCAACACTGAAGCTTTCTTT.

This clonotype was picked up a small number of times. V is TRBV6-2 or TRBV6-3 and J is TRBJ2-1, with D unclear. The germline V gene encodes CDR1 MNHEY and CDR2 SVGEGT. The V end lost 0 bases, the J end lost 9 bases, and 3 bases lay between the germline ends. The CDR3 runs 11 residues. Here the CDR3 DNA reads TGTGCCAGCAGTTACTCGGCTGAGCAGTTCTTC. Its translation: CASSYSAEQFF.

This clonotype was recorded at least ten times. The rearrangement uses TRBV9 and TRBJ1-5; D ambiguous. The germline gives CDR1 SGDLS, CDR2 YYNGEE. The CDR3 covers 15 residues. V lost 4 bases, J lost 5 bases, and 16 bases lay in between. The CDR3 DNA reads as TGTGCCAGCAGCTTGAGCGGGAGAGAGGATCAGCCCCAGCATTTT. Protein: CASSLSGREDQPQHF. The entire variable domain, with the rest obtained from reference TRBV9 and TRBJ1-5, is as follows: DSGVTQTPKHLITATGQRVTLRCSPRSGDLSVYWYQQSLDQGLQFLIQYYNGEERAKGNILERFSAQQFPDLHSELNLSSLELGDSALYFCASSLSGREDQPQHFGDGTRLSIL.

V and J are TRBV29-1 and TRBJ2-2, with a weak D call TRBD2 (6 bases). Trimming left V 7 bases short and J 1 base short, with 13 bases between. Looked up from germline, CDR1 is SQVTM and CDR2 is ANQGSEA. The CDR3 runs to 14 residues. The CDR3 bases are TGCAGCGCCCAGGTGGGAGGGAACACCGGGGAGCTGTTTTTT. Protein: CSAQVGGNTGELFF.

This clonotype has at least ten counts. The chain carries TRBV18 and TRBJ2-7; TRBD1 matches at 7 bases. Germline values: CDR1 KGHSH, CDR2 LQKENI. The CDR3 extends over 15 amino acids. After removal of 4 bases from V and 5 bases from J, the junction contained 11 bases not matched to a gene. This chain's CDR3 is CASSLTRDRDHEQYF. Here the CDR3 DNA reads TGTGCCAGCTCACTAACTCGCGACAGGGACCACGAGCAGTACTTC. Looking up the rest from reference TRBV18 and TRBJ2-7 gives the full variable domain: NAGVMQNPRHLVRRRGQEARLRCSPMKGHSHVYWYRQLPEEGLKFMVYLQKENIIDESGMPKERFSAEFPKEGPSILRIQQVVRGDSAAYFCASSLTRDRDHEQYFGPGTRLTVT.

This clonotype occurred a few times. The rearrangement joins TRBV27 to TRBJ1-6; no clear D. V lost 6 bases to trimming and J lost 5 bases, with 14 bases between them. CDR3 length: 15 residues. CDR1 and CDR2 from the germline V gene are MNHEY and SMNVEV (reference sequence). The CDR3 reads CASSPRDGNNSPLHF. The CDR3 DNA reads TGTGCCAGCAGCCCCCGTGATGGAAATAATTCACCCCTCCACTTT.

This clonotype appeared many times. The gene calls are TRBV7-3 and TRBJ2-1, with D possibly matching TRBD2 (6 bases). Between the trimmed V and J ends, which lost 0 bases and 0 bases, there was a span of 6 bases. CDR1 and CDR2 from the germline V gene are SGHTA and FQGTGA. The CDR3 contains 15 residues. The CDR3 spells CASSLTGSSYNEQFF. The DNA of the CDR3 is TGTGCCAGCAGCTTAACCGGGAGCTCCTACAATGAGCAGTTCTTC. Full variable domain (missing parts from reference TRBV7-3 and TRBJ2-1): GAGVSQTPSNKVTEKGKYVELRCDPISGHTALYWYRQSLGQGPEFLIYFQGTGAADDSGLPNDRFFAVRPEGSVSTLKIQRTERGDSAVYLCASSLTGSSYNEQFFGPGTRLTVL.

V and J are TRBV5-6 and TRBJ1-2; no definite D call. The CDR3 is 17 residues long. The V gene lost 1 base and the J gene lost 0 bases, with 16 bases spanning the gap. Germline lookup yields CDR1 SGHDT and CDR2 YYEEEE. The DNA of the CDR3 is TGTGCCAGCAGCTTGCAAGGTGGAGGGTGGTCTAACTATGGCTACACCTTC. Translated, it gives CASSLQGGGWSNYGYTF.

This clonotype was found a few times. The chain combines TRBV10-3 with TRBJ1-2; D ambiguous. Deletions cut 0 bases from V and 3 bases from J, with 14 bases between. The CDR3 has 16 residues. Germline V gives CDR1 ENHRY, CDR2 SYGVKD. The CDR3 region has the DNA TGTGCCATCAGTGAGTCTAGCTGGGATCGGGACTATGGCTACACCTTC. Protein sequence: CAISESSWDRDYGYTF.

V gene TRBV24-1 combines with J gene TRBJ2-5; D is ambiguous. This CDR3 is 12 amino acids long. Germline CDR1 KGHDR, CDR2 SFDVKD. The V end lost 9 bases, the J end lost 5 bases, and 12 bases lay between the germline ends. For the CDR3, the DNA is TGTGCCACCTTAAGACAATTGGAGACCCAGTACTTC. It is translated as CATLRQLETQYF.

The V and J genes are TRBV20-1 and TRBJ2-1, with 9 bases fitting TRBD2. The germline gives CDR1 DFQATT, CDR2 SNEGSKA (reference sequence). The ends lost 1 base at V and 5 bases at J; junction bases unmatched: 6. The CDR3 totals 15 residues. The CDR3 DNA reads as TGCAGTGCTAGAGTGGCGGGAGGGCCGGACAATGAGCAGTTCTTC. This translates into CSARVAGGPDNEQFF.

Within the sample, this clonotype is medium-sized. The chain carries TRBV27 and TRBJ1-5; D is unresolved. CDR3 length: 16 amino acids. The germline V gene has CDR1 MNHEY and CDR2 SMNVEV (reference sequence). CDR3 coding DNA: TGTGCGAGCGGACCCTTAACCTTTTATAGCAATCAGCCCCAGCATTTT. Translating gives CASGPLTFYSNQPQHF.

The chain has TRBV18 and TRBJ1-1; D perhaps matches TRBD1 (5 bases). The CDR3 is 15 residues long. The germline V gene encodes CDR1 KGHSH and CDR2 LQKENI. The V gene lost 3 bases and the J gene lost 2 bases, with 13 bases spanning the gap. The DNA of the CDR3 is TGTGCCAGCTCACCCGGGGGACTACATAACACTGAAGCTTTCTTT. Translation gives CASSPGGLHNTEAFF.